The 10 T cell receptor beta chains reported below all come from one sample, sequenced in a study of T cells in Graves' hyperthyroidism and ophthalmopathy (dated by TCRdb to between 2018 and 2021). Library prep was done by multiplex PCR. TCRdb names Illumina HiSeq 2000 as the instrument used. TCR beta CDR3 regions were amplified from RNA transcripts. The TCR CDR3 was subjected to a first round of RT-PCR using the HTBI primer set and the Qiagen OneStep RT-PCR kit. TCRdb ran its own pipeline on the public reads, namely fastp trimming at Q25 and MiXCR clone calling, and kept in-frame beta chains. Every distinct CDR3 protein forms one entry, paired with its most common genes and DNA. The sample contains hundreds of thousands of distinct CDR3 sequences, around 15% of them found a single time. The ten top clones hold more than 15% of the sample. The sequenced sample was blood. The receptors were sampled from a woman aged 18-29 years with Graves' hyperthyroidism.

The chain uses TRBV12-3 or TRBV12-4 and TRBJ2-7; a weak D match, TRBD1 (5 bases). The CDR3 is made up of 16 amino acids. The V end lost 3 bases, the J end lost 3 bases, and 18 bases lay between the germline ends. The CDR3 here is CASSFGWGRGNYEQYF. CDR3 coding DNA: TGTGCCAGCAGTTTCGGTTGGGGAAGGGGAAACTACGAGCAGTACTTC.

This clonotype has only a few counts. In DNA, the CDR3 is TGCAGCGTCGGGACACTAGCCAAAAACATTCAGTACTTC. Protein: CSVGTLAKNIQYF. The chain links TRBV29-1 to TRBJ2-4; possible D gene TRBD1, 6 bases. The germline gives CDR1 SQVTM, CDR2 ANQGSEA. With 6 bases removed from V and 0 bases from J, the gap between germline ends came to 9 bases. The CDR3 is 13 amino acids.

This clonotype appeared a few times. The CDR3 sequence: CASSIDGTGPQPQHF. For the CDR3, the DNA is TGTGCCAGTAGTATAGATGGGACAGGGCCTCAGCCCCAGCATTTT. The chain has TRBV19 and TRBJ1-5, with 9 bases that match TRBD1. The CDR3 runs to 15 residues. Germline-derived CDR1 and CDR2 are LNHDA and SQIVND (reference sequence). Trimming at V came to 0 bases and at J to 6 bases, leaving 3 bases not matched to a gene. Drawing the rest from reference TRBV19 and TRBJ1-5, the complete variable domain is DGGITQSPKYLFRKEGQNVTLSCEQNLNHDAMYWYRQDPGQGLRLIYYSQIVNDFQKGDIAEGYSVSREKKESFPLTVTSAQKNPTAFYLCASSIDGTGPQPQHFGDGTRLSIL.

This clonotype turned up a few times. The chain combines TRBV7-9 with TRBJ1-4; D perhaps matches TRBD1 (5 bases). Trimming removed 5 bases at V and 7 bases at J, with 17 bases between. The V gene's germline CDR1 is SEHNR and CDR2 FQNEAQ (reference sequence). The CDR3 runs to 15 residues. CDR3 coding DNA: TGTGCCAGCAGCCCACCGGGGGGTAGGGCTGAAAAACTGTTTTTT. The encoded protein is CASSPPGGRAEKLFF.

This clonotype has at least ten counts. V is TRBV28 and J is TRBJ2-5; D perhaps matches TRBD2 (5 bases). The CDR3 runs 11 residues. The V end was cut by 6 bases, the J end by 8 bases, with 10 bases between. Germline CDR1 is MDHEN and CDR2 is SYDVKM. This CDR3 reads CASSPEGTQYF. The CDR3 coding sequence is TGTGCCAGCAGCCCAGAGGGAACCCAGTACTTC. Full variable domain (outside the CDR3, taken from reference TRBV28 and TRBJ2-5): DVKVTQSSRYLVKRTGEKVFLECVQDMDHENMFWYRQDPGLGLRLIYFSYDVKMKEKGDIPEGYSVSREKKERFSLILESASTNQTSMYLCASSPEGTQYFGPGTRLLVL.

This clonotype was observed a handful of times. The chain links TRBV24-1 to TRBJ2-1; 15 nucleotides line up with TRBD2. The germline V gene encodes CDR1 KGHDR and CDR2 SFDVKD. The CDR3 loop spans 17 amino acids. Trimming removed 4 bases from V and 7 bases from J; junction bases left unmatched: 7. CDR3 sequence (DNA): TGTGCCACCAGTGACCGGACTAGCGGGGGGGCCTGGAATGAGCAGTTCTTC. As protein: CATSDRTSGGAWNEQFF.

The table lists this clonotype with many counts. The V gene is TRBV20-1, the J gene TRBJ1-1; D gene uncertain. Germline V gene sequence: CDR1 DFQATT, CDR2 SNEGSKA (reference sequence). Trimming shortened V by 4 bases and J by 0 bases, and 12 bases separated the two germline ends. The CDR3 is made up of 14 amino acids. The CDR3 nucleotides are TGCAGTGCTAAGTCAGGTGTAATGAACACTGAAGCTTTCTTT. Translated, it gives CSAKSGVMNTEAFF.

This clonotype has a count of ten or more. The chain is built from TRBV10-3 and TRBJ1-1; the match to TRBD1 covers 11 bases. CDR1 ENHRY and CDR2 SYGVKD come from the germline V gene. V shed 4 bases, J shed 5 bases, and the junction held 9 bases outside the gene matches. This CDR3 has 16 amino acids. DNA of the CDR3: TGTGCCATCAGTGCCGGGACAGGGGGTGTAGTGACTGAAGCTTTCTTT. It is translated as CAISAGTGGVVTEAFF.

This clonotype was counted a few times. CDR3 bases: TGTGCCTGGGAAAAGGACGCGCCCTACAATGAGCAGTTCTTC. It specifies CAWEKDAPYNEQFF. The chain joins TRBV30 to TRBJ2-1; D unclear. The CDR3 consists of 14 residues. V lost 5 bases and J 2 bases, leaving 13 bases between the germline ends. Germline V gives CDR1 GTSNPN, CDR2 SVGIG (reference sequence).

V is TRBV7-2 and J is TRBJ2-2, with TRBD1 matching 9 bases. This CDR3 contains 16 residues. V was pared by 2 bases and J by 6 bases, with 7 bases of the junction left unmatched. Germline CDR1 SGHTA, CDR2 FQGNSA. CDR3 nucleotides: TGTGCCAGCAGCTTAACAGGGGGCGCCGTCGCCGGGGAGCTGTTTTTT. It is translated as CASSLTGGAVAGELFF.